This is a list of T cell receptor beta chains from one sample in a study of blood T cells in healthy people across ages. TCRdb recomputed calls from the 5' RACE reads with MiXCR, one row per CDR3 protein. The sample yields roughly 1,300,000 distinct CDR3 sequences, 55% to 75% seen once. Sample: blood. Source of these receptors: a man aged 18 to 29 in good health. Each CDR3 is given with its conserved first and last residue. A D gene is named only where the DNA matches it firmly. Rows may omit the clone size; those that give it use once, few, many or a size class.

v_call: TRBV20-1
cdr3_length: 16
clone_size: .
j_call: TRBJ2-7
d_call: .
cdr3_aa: CSARDPQALLSYEQYF
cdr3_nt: TGCAGTGCTAGAGATCCCCAAGCCCTACTCTCCTACGAGCAGTACTTC

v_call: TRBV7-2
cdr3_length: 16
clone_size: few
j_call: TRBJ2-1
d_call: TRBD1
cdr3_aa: CASSLAQGARVYEQFF
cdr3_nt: TGTGCCAGCAGCTTAGCACAGGGGGCGCGGGTATATGAGCAGTTCTTC

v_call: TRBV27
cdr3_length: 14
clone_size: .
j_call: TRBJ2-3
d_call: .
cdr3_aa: CASTSESPSDTQYF
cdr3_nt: TGTGCCAGCACCTCCGAGAGTCCTTCAGATACGCAGTATTTT

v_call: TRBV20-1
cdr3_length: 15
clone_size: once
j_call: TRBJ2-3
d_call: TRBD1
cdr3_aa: CSARVRDRVTDTQYF
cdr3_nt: TGCAGTGCTAGAGTCAGGGACAGGGTAACAGATACGCAGTATTTT

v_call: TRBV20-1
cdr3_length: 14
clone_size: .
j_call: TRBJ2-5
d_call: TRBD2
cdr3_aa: CSASLAGYQETRYF
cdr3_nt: TGCAGTGCTAGCCTAGCGGGGTACCAAGAGACCCGGTACTTC

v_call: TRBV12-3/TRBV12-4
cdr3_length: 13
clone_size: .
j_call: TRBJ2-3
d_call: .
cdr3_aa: CASSARVAYTQYF
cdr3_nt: TGTGCCAGCAGTGCCCGGGTAGCCTATACGCAGTATTTT

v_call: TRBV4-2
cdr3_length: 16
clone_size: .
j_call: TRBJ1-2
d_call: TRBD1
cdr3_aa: CASSHVTGGGTLGYTF
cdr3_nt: TGTGCCAGCAGCCATGTTACAGGGGGCGGAACTTTAGGCTACACCTTC

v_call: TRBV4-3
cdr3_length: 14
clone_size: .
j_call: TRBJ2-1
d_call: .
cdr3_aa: CASSQGDGDNEQFF
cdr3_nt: TGCGCCAGCAGCCAAGGGGATGGTGACAATGAGCAGTTCTTC

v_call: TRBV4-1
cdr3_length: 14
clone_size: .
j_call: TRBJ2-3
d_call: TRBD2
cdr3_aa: CASSLELASDTQYF
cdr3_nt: TGCGCCAGCAGCCTTGAACTAGCGTCAGATACGCAGTATTTT

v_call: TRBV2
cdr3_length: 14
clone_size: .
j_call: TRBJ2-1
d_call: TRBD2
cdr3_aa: CASLAEVAYNEQFF
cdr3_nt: TGTGCCAGCCTAGCGGAGGTAGCCTACAATGAGCAGTTCTTC

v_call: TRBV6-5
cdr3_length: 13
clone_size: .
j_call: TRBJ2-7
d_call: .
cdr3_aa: CASRYGVNYEQYF
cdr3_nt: TGTGCCAGCAGGTACGGAGTTAACTACGAGCAGTACTTC

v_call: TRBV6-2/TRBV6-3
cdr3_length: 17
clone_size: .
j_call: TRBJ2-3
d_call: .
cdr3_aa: CASSYSNLDGSTDTQYF
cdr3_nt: TGTGCCAGCAGTTACAGCAACCTTGACGGGAGCACAGATACGCAGTATTTT

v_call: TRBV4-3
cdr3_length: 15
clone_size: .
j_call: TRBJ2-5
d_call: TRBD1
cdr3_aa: CASSLGTGAVETQYF
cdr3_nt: TGCGCCAGCAGCCTAGGGACAGGGGCTGTTGAGACCCAGTACTTC

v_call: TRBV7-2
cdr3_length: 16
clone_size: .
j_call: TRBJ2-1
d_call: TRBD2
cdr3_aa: CASSLPAGGPHNEQFF
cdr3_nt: TGTGCCAGCAGCTTACCGGCGGGGGGGCCGCACAATGAGCAGTTCTTC

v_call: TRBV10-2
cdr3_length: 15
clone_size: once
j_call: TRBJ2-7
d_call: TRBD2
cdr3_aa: CASSESTSGDYEQYF
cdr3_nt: TGCGCCAGCAGTGAGTCGACTAGCGGAGACTACGAGCAGTACTTC

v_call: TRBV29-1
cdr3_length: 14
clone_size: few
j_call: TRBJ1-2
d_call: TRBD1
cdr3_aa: CSVDKGASNYGYTF
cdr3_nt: TGCAGCGTTGATAAGGGGGCGTCTAACTATGGCTACACCTTC

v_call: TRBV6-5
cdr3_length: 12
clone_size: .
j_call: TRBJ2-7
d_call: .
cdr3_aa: CASIDGFYEQYF
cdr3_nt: TGTGCCAGCATCGACGGGTTCTACGAGCAGTACTTC